One and the same sample provided the 10 T cell receptor beta chains below, sequenced in a study of immune cell composition in non-small cell lung cancer. The method was immunoSEQ multiplex PCR; TCRdb's version includes in-frame clones alone and lacks a portion of them. In the table there are over a thousand clones, 80% of which are singletons. The specimen sequenced was lung tumor tissue. The receptor set was obtained from a human donor with non-small cell lung cancer.

In this sample, this clone turned up once. The chain has TRBV27 and TRBJ2-1; 7 bases line up with TRBD1. The CDR3 spans 13 residues. V lost 9 bases and J lost 8; bases outside the gene matches: 10. The germline gives CDR1 MNHEY, CDR2 SMNVEV (reference sequence). CDR3 region: CASRSRQGHEQFF. The DNA for the CDR3 is TGTGCCAGTAGATCGAGACAGGGTCATGAGCAGTTCTTC.

The chain carries TRBV13 and TRBJ2-7; TRBD2 is a possible D gene (7 bases). Trimming shortened V by 4 bases and J by 4 bases, and 14 bases separated the two germline ends. Per the germline V gene, CDR1 is PRHDT and CDR2 is FYEKMQ (reference sequence). CDR3 length: 14 residues. CDR3 sequence: CASSWEGVKYEQYF. The DNA for the CDR3 is TGTGCCAGCAGCTGGGAGGGGGTTAAGTACGAGCAGTACTTC.

CDR3 coding DNA: TGTGCCAGCAGCTTAACATACACCGGGGAGCTGTTTTTT. The encoded protein is CASSLTYTGELFF. The chain is built from TRBV7-9 and TRBJ2-2; D not resolved. The CDR3 is made up of 13 amino acids. The germline gives CDR1 SEHNR, CDR2 FQNEAQ (reference sequence). V was shortened by 2 bases and J by 3 bases, with 4 bases between the two germline ends.

The chain has TRBV5-1 and TRBJ1-1, with D possibly matching TRBD1 (6 bases). This CDR3 has 14 amino acids. From germline, CDR1 is SGHRS and CDR2 YFSETQ. Trimming left V 4 bases short and J 1 base short, with 11 bases between. The CDR3, as DNA: TGCGCCAGCAGCATTACGACAGGGAACACTGAAGCTTTCTTT. Protein product: CASSITTGNTEAFF.

The chain carries TRBV9 and TRBJ2-5, with 12 bases matching TRBD2. Germline V lookup: CDR1 SGDLS, CDR2 YYNGEE. V shed 3 bases, J shed 0 bases, and the junction held 3 bases outside the gene matches. The CDR3 totals 16 residues. The CDR3 protein is CASSGTSGTYQETQYF. The CDR3 DNA reads TGTGCCAGCAGCGGGACTAGCGGGACGTACCAAGAGACCCAGTACTTC.

J is TRBJ2-7 and V is TRBV6-6, with 9 bases matching TRBD1. The CDR3 spans 15 residues. CDR1 and CDR2 (germline): MNHNY, SVGAGI (reference sequence). J lost 4 bases, V lost 2 bases, and 6 bases had no gene match. The CDR3 DNA sequence: TGTGCCAGCAGTTACGTCGACAGGGGGTCGTACGAGCAGTACTTC. Translating it yields CASSYVDRGSYEQYF.

Only one count was recorded for this clone. The gene calls are TRBV5-1 and TRBJ2-3, with TRBD1 as a possible D gene (5 bases). The CDR3 length is 13 residues. V lost 2 bases and J 4 bases, leaving 8 bases between the germline ends. Germline CDR1 is SGHRS and CDR2 is YFSETQ. CDR3 in amino acids: CASSLGEADTQYF. The CDR3 DNA is TGCGCCAGCAGCTTAGGGGAAGCAGATACGCAGTATTTT.

CDR3: CASSRGQPNTEAFF. CDR3 coding DNA: TGCGCCAGCAGCCGGGGACAACCGAACACTGAAGCTTTCTTT. The V gene is TRBV4-1, the J gene TRBJ1-1; D perhaps matches TRBD1 (6 bases). Looked up from germline, CDR1 is MGHRA and CDR2 is YSYEKL. This CDR3 is 14 amino acids long. The V end lost 4 bases, the J end lost 1 base, and 10 bases lay between the germline ends.

V and J are TRBV5-1 and TRBJ2-7; a weak D match, TRBD1 (6 bases). Germline CDR1 reads SGHRS; CDR2 reads YFSETQ. V lost 4 bases and J lost 5, with 16 bases in between. This CDR3 is 14 amino acids long. CDR3 in amino acids: CASSRASTGNEQYF. The CDR3 DNA sequence: TGCGCCAGCAGCCGTGCGAGTACAGGGAACGAGCAGTACTTC.

This clone has only one observation. V usage is TRBV25-1 and J usage is TRBJ2-1, with 8 positions matching TRBD1. In germline, CDR1 is MGHDK, CDR2 SYGVNS. The CDR3 loop spans 18 amino acids. With 3 bases clipped from V and 2 bases from J, the junction kept 12 bases outside the gene matches. The CDR3: CASSDASLRQGTYNEQFF. The CDR3 DNA reads TGTGCCAGCAGTGACGCGAGTCTCAGACAGGGGACCTACAATGAGCAGTTCTTC.